A selection of T cell receptor beta chains follows, all from one sample in a study of blood T cell repertoires in COVID-19. TCRdb keeps only in-frame clones here, not all; method: immunoSEQ multiplex PCR. This table holds under 250,000 clones, around 84% found once. The sample taken for sequencing was peripheral blood. The receptors shown here come from a woman aged 18-29 years with acute or convalescent COVID-19. Each CDR3 is given with its conserved first and last residue. The D gene is left open where the match is weak. Only part of the rows carry a size: once, few, many, or a class if the clone is expanded.

d_gene	v_gene	abundance	j_gene	CDR3nt	CDR3aa
TRBD1	TRBV28	.	TRBJ1-1	TGTGCCAGCAGTCTGCAGGGGGAGGTAACTGAAGCTTTCTTT	CASSLQGEVTEAFF
.	TRBV7-3	.	TRBJ2-6	TGTGCCAGCAGCTTATCTATTTGGGGGCAGGTTCCCTCTGGGGCCAACGTCCTGACTTTC	CASSLSIWGQVPSGANVLTF
.	TRBV2	.	TRBJ1-5	TGTGCCAGCAGTGGACGTGGGGGGGTTCAGCCCCAGCATTTT	CASSGRGGVQPQHF
.	TRBV18	.	TRBJ2-2	TGTGCCAGCTCACCACGGGGGGAACCGCAGCTGTTTTTT	CASSPRGEPQLFF
.	TRBV6-5	.	TRBJ2-7	TGTGCCAGCAGTTACTCGATTGAGGGGGCCTACGAGCAGTACTTC	CASSYSIEGAYEQYF
.	TRBV7-9	.	TRBJ1-2	TGTGCCTCAGCCGGGGGGAGCTATGGCTACACCTTC	CASAGGSYGYTF
TRBD1	TRBV15	.	TRBJ2-5	TGTGCCACCAGCGAGGGACAGGGGGCTTCAGAGACCCAGTACTTC	CATSEGQGASETQYF
.	TRBV14	.	TRBJ2-1	TGTGCCAGCAGCCAAGGTCCCTTGCCGCGGAGGCAGTTCTTC	CASSQGPLPRRQFF
TRBD1	TRBV14	once	TRBJ2-7	TGTGCCAGCCCGGGACAGGGGGGTGAGCAGTACTTC	CASPGQGGEQYF
TRBD1	TRBV5-8	.	TRBJ2-7	TGTGCCAGCAGCCCGGACAGGGTTTATGAGCAGTACTTC	CASSPDRVYEQYF
TRBD2	TRBV7-2	.	TRBJ2-7	TGTGCCAGCAGCTTAGTGTACGCGGGAGTAAGAGAGCAGTACTTC	CASSLVYAGVREQYF
TRBD2	TRBV5-4	.	TRBJ2-3	TGTGCCAGCAGCTTGGAGAGACTAGCGGGAGTTTCAGATACGCAGTATTTT	CASSLERLAGVSDTQYF
.	TRBV6-2/TRBV6-3	few	TRBJ2-7	TGTGCCAGCAGTTACTCGGAGTCCAAGCAGTACTTC	CASSYSESKQYF
TRBD1	TRBV18	once	TRBJ2-7	TGTGCCAGCTCACCCGACAGGGGTCGGTTCAGCGAGCAGTACTTC	CASSPDRGRFSEQYF
.	TRBV7-2	.	TRBJ1-1	TGTGCCAGCAGCTTTCAGGGAAACACTGAAGCTTTCTTT	CASSFQGNTEAFF
.	TRBV13	.	TRBJ1-2	TGTGCCAGCAGCATCTGGACAGACGCTAACTATGGCTACACCTTC	CASSIWTDANYGYTF
.	TRBV2	.	TRBJ2-2	TGTGCCAGCAGAAAACAGGAATCCGGGGAGCTGTTTTTT	CASRKQESGELFF
.	TRBV6-5	.	TRBJ1-6	TGTGCCAGCAGTTACTCCGCCCAATTCAGATCACCCCTCCACTTT	CASSYSAQFRSPLHF
TRBD2	TRBV10-3	once	TRBJ2-1	TGTGCCATCAGTGGGAGCTTGCCCGGGACTAGCGGACTGTACAATGAGCAGTTCTTC	CAISGSLPGTSGLYNEQFF
TRBD2	TRBV9	.	TRBJ2-3	TGTGCCAGCAGCGCGACTAGCGGGAGGGCGAAAGATACGCAGTATTTT	CASSATSGRAKDTQYF
TRBD1	TRBV2	.	TRBJ1-1	TGTGCCAGCCGCCGACAGGGTACTGAAGCTTTCTTT	CASRRQGTEAFF
.	TRBV30	once	TRBJ2-2	TGTGCCTGGAGTCTCAGGTGGGAGCTGTTTTTT	CAWSLRWELFF
.	TRBV27	.	TRBJ1-5	TGTGCCAGCAGTTTAGGGGGAGGTCAGCCCCAGCATTTT	CASSLGGGQPQHF
.	TRBV6-5	.	TRBJ1-4	TGTGCCAGCAGCCCCCTCGGCCCGACAGATGAAAAACTGTTTTTT	CASSPLGPTDEKLFF
.	TRBV27	.	TRBJ1-5	TGTGCCAGCAGTTTTGCTCAGAGCAATCAGCCCCAGCATTTT	CASSFAQSNQPQHF
TRBD2	TRBV5-5	.	TRBJ2-1	TGTGCCAGCAGCTGGGGACTAGTAGGACCCTACAATGAGCAGTTCTTC	CASSWGLVGPYNEQFF
.	TRBV12-3/TRBV12-4	few	TRBJ1-5	TGTGCCTCGTCGGACAGCGGTCAGCCCCAGCATTTT	CASSDSGQPQHF
TRBD1	TRBV29-1	.	TRBJ2-7	TGCAGCGTTGGATCCCGGGACAGGGAGCGCGAGCAGTACTTC	CSVGSRDREREQYF
TRBD2	TRBV5-6	.	TRBJ2-1	TGTGCCAGCAGCCCCGGGACTAGCGGGTACTCCTACAATGAGCAGTTCTTC	CASSPGTSGYSYNEQFF
TRBD2	TRBV7-3	.	TRBJ2-3	TGTGCCAGCAGCGTGAGCGGGAGGGTTGCAGATACGCAGTATTTT	CASSVSGRVADTQYF
.	TRBV5-6	.	TRBJ2-3	TGTGCCAGCAGCCGGGGGGCAGGCGGTAGCACAGATACGCAGTATTTT	CASSRGAGGSTDTQYF
TRBD1	TRBV6-5	.	TRBJ1-1	TGTGCCAGCAGTAACCGACAGGGAATGGGCACTGAAGCTTTCTTT	CASSNRQGMGTEAFF